The T cell receptor beta chain described here comes from a study of response to subunit inactivated influenza vaccine. Trimming took 0 bases from V and 5 from J, leaving 16 bases between them. The germline V gene has CDR1 LGHDT and CDR2 YNNKEL (reference sequence). CDR3 size: 16 residues. A single record per CDR3 protein comes from TCRdb applying MiXCR to the RT-PCR reads. The table shows a few hundred thousand distinct CDR3 sequences, with around 15% occurring only once. This clonotype was counted between two and nine times. Antigen: not known. The study's findings and limits: Seasonal influenza vaccination, on each occasion, was suggested by the authors to recruit few new T cells.

The TCR comes from a man in his fifties who received an inactivated influenza vaccine. This chain links TRBV3-1 with TRBJ2-5; D not resolved. The sequences come from PBMCs from blood, collected 11 to 12 days after vaccination. The CDR3 here is CASSQDSFRVRETQYF. CDR3 bases: TGTGCCAGCAGCCAAGATAGCTTTCGAGTCCGCGAGACCCAGTACTTC.